This record looks at one T cell receptor beta chain sequence and its context. These data belong to a study of OX40 agonist ivuxolimab in advanced cancers. Whole-study context: Previous treatment with anti-PD-1, anti-PD-L1 or anti-CTLA-4 therapy was allowed; about 37% had received some.

Generated by immunoSEQ multiplex PCR, the TCRdb table keeps only in-frame clones and is missing some. The data show under 50,000 clones, 75% to 80% seen once. Trimming stripped 4 bases from V and 2 bases from J, with 8 bases between. Germline V gives CDR1 MRHNA, CDR2 SNTAGT. The CDR3 extends over 13 amino acids. The rearrangement links TRBV6-4 to TRBJ1-1, with D unresolved. This TCR was recovered from an adult with an advanced solid tumor such as melanoma, head and neck, liver or kidney cancer. The specimen was CD4+ or CD8+ T cells sorted from blood, collected in a trial of the OX40 agonist ivuxolimab. This CDR3 reads CASSVRVNTEAFF. DNA of the CDR3: TGTGCCAGCAGTGTCCGGGTTAACACTGAAGCTTTCTTT.